Below, 32 T cell receptor beta chains from the same sample are listed, as sequenced in a study of tumor T cells in aggressive B-cell lymphoma. The repertoire was sequenced with immunoSEQ multiplex PCR; TCRdb's copy has only in-frame clones and lacks some. The data hold around 1,200 clones, with roughly 90% observed a single time. The sample comprised tumor tissue. The origin of the receptors is an adult with diffuse large B cell lymphoma.

The V and J genes are TRBV19 and TRBJ2-1; D is possibly TRBD1 (6 bases). The germline V gene encodes CDR1 LNHDA and CDR2 SQIVND (reference sequence). This CDR3 has 17 residues. With 0 bases removed from V and 7 bases from J, the gap between germline ends came to 19 bases. The CDR3 nucleotides read TGTGCCAGTAGTATAGATCCCACCAGTCTAGGGGGTAATGAGCAGTTCTTC. The encoded protein is CASSIDPTSLGGNEQFF.

The chain links TRBV28 to TRBJ1-1, with 9 bases identical to TRBD1. The germline V gene has CDR1 MDHEN and CDR2 SYDVKM. V was clipped by 7 bases and J by 1 base; unmatched bases: 7. The CDR3 runs to 15 residues. For the CDR3, the DNA is TGTGCCAGCACCACAGGGGGCAGACGGAACACTGAAGCTTTCTTT. Encoded protein: CASTTGGRRNTEAFF.

V is TRBV5-4 and J is TRBJ2-3; 9 bases match TRBD1. Germline CDR1 is SGHNT and CDR2 is YYREEE (reference sequence). This CDR3 comprises 14 residues. Losses at the gene ends were 3 bases for V and 4 bases for J; bases not matched to a gene: 3. For the CDR3, the DNA is TGTGCCAGCAGCTCTGACAGGGGGTCAGATACGCAGTATTTT. Translated, it gives CASSSDRGSDTQYF.

J is TRBJ2-5 and V is TRBV5-4; 7 nucleotides align to TRBD1. The CDR3 sequence is 14 residues long. With V trimmed by 2 bases and J by 1 base, 2 bases remained unmatched. Germline CDR1 reads SGHNT; CDR2 reads YYREEE (reference sequence). The CDR3 here is CASSLQGTQETQYF. In DNA, the CDR3 is TGTGCCAGCAGCTTACAGGGGACCCAAGAGACCCAGTACTTC.

This sequence joins TRBV11-2 and TRBJ2-7; the D gene is possibly TRBD1 (6 bases). Looked up from germline, CDR1 is SGHAT and CDR2 is FQNNGV. V was pared by 0 bases and J by 4 bases, with 13 bases between. The CDR3 totals 15 residues. CDR3: CASSLDWGPVYEQYF. In nucleotides, the CDR3 is TGTGCCAGCAGCTTAGATTGGGGGCCAGTGTACGAGCAGTACTTC.

DNA of the CDR3: TGCGCCAGCAGCTTTGAAGGGGCGAATGAAAAACTGTTTTTT. Amino acid sequence: CASSFEGANEKLFF. V is TRBV5-1 and J is TRBJ1-4; possible D gene TRBD1, 5 bases. Germline values: CDR1 SGHRS, CDR2 YFSETQ. The CDR3 runs 14 residues. V lost 2 bases, J lost 5 bases, and 10 bases lay in between. The full variable domain, its missing parts supplied by reference TRBV5-1 and TRBJ1-4, is KAGVTQTPRYLIKTRGQQVTLSCSPISGHRSVSWYQQTPGQGLQFLFEYFSETQRNKGNFPGRFSGRQFSNSRSEMNVSTLELGDSALYLCASSFEGANEKLFFGSGTQLSVL.

This chain links TRBV18 with TRBJ1-5; the D gene is possibly TRBD1 (5 bases). Trimming removed 3 bases at V and 3 bases at J, with 18 bases between. Per the germline V gene, CDR1 is KGHSH and CDR2 is LQKENI. The CDR3 runs 17 residues. CDR3 DNA: TGTGCCAGCTCACCTCAGAAGGTTTCGGGGGTCAATCAGCCCCAGCATTTT. Its translation: CASSPQKVSGVNQPQHF.

The CDR3 sequence: CAWSIGTTNAETQYF. CDR3 nucleotides: TGTGCCTGGAGTATCGGGACAACGAATGCGGAGACCCAGTACTTC. V is TRBV30 and J is TRBJ2-5; D perhaps matches TRBD1 (6 bases). V was clipped by 2 bases and J by 5 bases, with 18 bases between them. The CDR3 has 15 residues. Germline CDR1 is GTSNPN and CDR2 is SVGIG (reference sequence).

The chain links TRBV11-2 to TRBJ2-7, with 9 bases identical to TRBD1. V lost 3 bases, J lost 1 base, and 1 base stayed unmatched. This CDR3 contains 14 residues. Germline V CDR1 and CDR2: SGHAT, FQNNGV. CDR3: CASSFGQGSYEQYF. The CDR3 DNA follows: TGTGCCAGCAGCTTCGGACAGGGGTCCTACGAGCAGTACTTC.

CDR3 sequence: CASSLVQKNYGYTF. CDR3 nucleotides: TGTGCCAGCAGCTTGGTACAGAAAAACTATGGCTACACCTTC. The chain combines TRBV5-6 with TRBJ1-2; D call uncertain. V was clipped by 0 bases and J by 2 bases, with 8 bases between them. Germline V gives CDR1 SGHDT, CDR2 YYEEEE. The CDR3 sequence is 14 residues long. The entire variable domain, with the rest obtained from reference TRBV5-6 and TRBJ1-2, is as follows: DAGVTQSPTHLIKTRGQQVTLRCSPKSGHDTVSWYQQALGQGPQFIFQYYEEEERQRGNFPDRFSGHQFPNYSSELNVNALLLGDSALYLCASSLVQKNYGYTFGSGTRLTVV.

V usage is TRBV5-1 and J usage is TRBJ2-1; possibly TRBD2 for D (6 bases). The CDR3 has 15 amino acids. Germline V gene lookup returns CDR1 SGHRS and CDR2 YFSETQ. The V gene lost 3 bases and the J gene lost 4 bases, with 14 bases spanning the gap. The CDR3 DNA is TGCGCCAGCAGCTCCCGGGACTTCTCATACAATGAGCAGTTCTTC. Translating it yields CASSSRDFSYNEQFF.

The chain is built from TRBV18 and TRBJ2-1; 9 nucleotides line up with TRBD1. Unmatched junction bases numbered 3, after V lost 6 bases and J lost 3 bases. The CDR3 has 14 residues. The germline gives CDR1 KGHSH, CDR2 LQKENI. Here the CDR3 DNA reads TGTGCCAGCTCCGGGACAGGGTACTACAATGAGCAGTTCTTC. It codes for CASSGTGYYNEQFF.

The chain uses TRBV7-2 and TRBJ2-1; 8 bases agree with TRBD1. This CDR3 is 13 amino acids long. V dropped 7 bases and J dropped 6; count of bases not matched to a gene: 5. Per germline, CDR1 SGHTA and CDR2 FQGNSA. CDR3 sequence: CASTFDRGNEQFF. CDR3 in DNA: TGTGCCAGCACCTTCGACAGGGGCAATGAGCAGTTCTTC.

The chain recombines TRBV5-1 with TRBJ2-1; D might be TRBD2 (5 bases). The CDR3 is 13 amino acids. The germline V and J ends were trimmed by 1 base and 6 bases, with 8 bases remaining between them. Germline-derived CDR1 and CDR2 are SGHRS and YFSETQ. The CDR3 sequence: CASSLSGFNEQFF. In DNA, the CDR3 is TGCGCCAGCAGCTTGTCGGGGTTCAATGAGCAGTTCTTC.

This clone has just one count. The genes are TRBV5-6 and TRBJ2-6; D unresolved. The germline CDR1 and CDR2 sequences are SGHDT and YYEEEE. The ends were cut back, 1 base at V and 1 base at J, with 3 bases in the middle. The CDR3 contains 14 residues. The CDR3 sequence is CASSLISGANVLTF. The CDR3 DNA follows: TGTGCCAGCAGCTTGATATCTGGGGCCAACGTCCTGACTTTC.

The chain carries TRBV20-1 and TRBJ1-1; a possible D gene is TRBD1 (6 bases). This CDR3 comprises 11 residues. The V end lost 6 bases, the J end lost 2 bases, and 7 bases lay between the germline ends. Per the germline V gene, CDR1 is DFQATT and CDR2 is SNEGSKA (reference sequence). The CDR3 here is CSADSNTEAFF. CDR3 sequence (DNA): TGCAGTGCGGACAGTAACACTGAAGCTTTCTTT.

The chain links TRBV4-2 to TRBJ2-2, with 7 bases matching TRBD2. This CDR3 region has 15 residues. CDR1 and CDR2 (germline): LGHNA, YNFKEQ. The J segment lost 2 bases and the V segment lost 3 bases, leaving 3 bases of the junction unmatched. The CDR3 loop is CASSHGGSNTGELFF. CDR3 in DNA: TGTGCCAGCAGCCATGGCGGGAGTAACACCGGGGAGCTGTTTTTT.

The genes are TRBV7-8 and TRBJ1-2; weak D call: TRBD1 (5 bases). V was shortened by 1 base and J by 8 bases, with 20 bases between the two germline ends. The CDR3 is 16 amino acids. Germline assignment: CDR1 SGHVS and CDR2 FQNEAQ. CDR3 nucleotide sequence: TGTGCCAGCAGCTTAGAGTTCCGACAGTTTGGCGGCGGCTACACCTTC. The encoded protein is CASSLEFRQFGGGYTF. The full variable domain, rest sourced from reference TRBV7-8 and TRBJ1-2, is GAGVSQSPRYKVAKRGQDVALRCDPISGHVSLFWYQQALGQGPEFLTYFQNEAQLDKSGLPSDRFFAERPEGSVSTLKIQRTQQEDSAVYLCASSLEFRQFGGGYTFGSGTRLTVV.

The chain joins TRBV7-8 to TRBJ2-1; D ambiguous. The length of the CDR3 is 13 residues. Germline V lookup: CDR1 SGHVS, CDR2 FQNEAQ. Trimming cost V 3 bases and J 5 bases, with 8 bases left between them. The CDR3 DNA follows: TGTGCCAGCAGCTTGACCCGGGACAATGAGCAGTTCTTC. This gives the protein CASSLTRDNEQFF.

The rearrangement links TRBV2 to TRBJ1-3, with TRBD1 identical over 8 bases. The CDR3 covers 14 residues. V shed 4 bases, J shed 6 bases, and the junction held 5 bases outside the gene matches. The germline V gene has CDR1 SNHLY and CDR2 FYNNEI. CDR3 region: CASSADRVSNTIYF. As DNA, the CDR3 is TGTGCCAGCAGTGCGGACAGGGTTTCAAACACCATATATTTT.

V is TRBV18 and J is TRBJ2-7; 11 nucleotides align to TRBD2. This CDR3 has 15 residues. From germline, CDR1 is KGHSH and CDR2 LQKENI. The trim removed 5 bases at V and 1 base at J, leaving 4 bases unmatched. The CDR3 loop reads CASSLTSGVSYEQYF. The CDR3 region has the DNA TGTGCCAGCTCATTGACTAGCGGGGTTTCCTACGAGCAGTACTTC.

The chain uses TRBV28 and TRBJ1-1; D might be TRBD1 (6 bases). The CDR3 contains 13 residues. V shed 8 bases and J shed 0 bases, with 10 bases lying between them. The germline V gene encodes CDR1 MDHEN and CDR2 SYDVKM. The CDR3 region is CASYTGMNTEAFF. The DNA of the CDR3 is TGTGCCAGCTATACAGGGATGAACACTGAAGCTTTCTTT. Full variable domain (outside the CDR3, taken from reference TRBV28 and TRBJ1-1): DVKVTQSSRYLVKRTGEKVFLECVQDMDHENMFWYRQDPGLGLRLIYFSYDVKMKEKGDIPEGYSVSREKKERFSLILESASTNQTSMYLCASYTGMNTEAFFGQGTRLTVV.

This chain connects TRBV30 to TRBJ2-2; 8 bases match TRBD1. The V gene's germline CDR1 is GTSNPN and CDR2 SVGIG (reference sequence). V shed 2 bases, J shed 2 bases, and the junction held 4 bases outside the gene matches. The CDR3 is 15 amino acids. This CDR3 reads CAWSIGQGNTGELFF. In DNA, the CDR3 is TGTGCCTGGAGTATAGGACAGGGTAACACCGGGGAGCTGTTTTTT.

J is TRBJ2-5 and V is TRBV28; D might be TRBD1 (6 bases). CDR3 length: 15 amino acids. Germline V gene sequence: CDR1 MDHEN, CDR2 SYDVKM. V was cut by 2 bases and J by 3 bases, with 13 bases left in between. CDR3 DNA: TGTGCCAGCAGTTTAAGAGGCGCAGGGGAAGAGACCCAGTACTTC. This translates into CASSLRGAGEETQYF.

This rearrangement joins TRBV4-2 to TRBJ2-7; 12 nucleotides match TRBD2. Germline assignment: CDR1 LGHNA and CDR2 YNFKEQ. The V gene end was trimmed by 0 bases and the J gene end by 6 bases; junction bases not matched to a gene: 3. The CDR3 has 15 amino acids. The CDR3 nucleotides read TGTGCCAGCAGCCAAGATCCGACTAGCGGGAGCGAGCAGTACTTC. This translates into CASSQDPTSGSEQYF.

Written as DNA, the CDR3 is TGTGCCAGCTCCCCGAGGGGCGGGAGTTTAGATGCCCACAATGAGCAGTTCTTC. Encoded protein: CASSPRGGSLDAHNEQFF. V is TRBV7-3 and J is TRBJ2-1, with 7 bases lining up with TRBD2. The CDR3 sequence is 18 residues long. Germline loops: CDR1 SGHTA, CDR2 FQGTGA. J gave up 5 bases and V 8 bases, and 21 bases lay outside the gene matches.

The CDR3 spells CASSPDSQPQHF. The CDR3 DNA sequence: TGTGCCAGCAGCCCGGACAGCCAGCCCCAGCATTTT. J is TRBJ1-5 and V is TRBV7-9; perhaps TRBD1 as D (6 bases). CDR1 and CDR2 from the germline V gene are SEHNR and FQNEAQ (reference sequence). The CDR3 is 12 amino acids. The ends were cut back, 5 bases at V and 7 bases at J, with 9 bases in the middle.

The J gene is TRBJ2-7, the V gene TRBV11-1; the match to TRBD1 covers 7 bases. Germline values: CDR1 SGHAT, CDR2 FQDESV (reference sequence). The CDR3 loop spans 14 amino acids. After removal of 7 bases from V and 0 bases from J, the junction contained 6 bases not matched to a gene. CDR3 in amino acids: CASTRDSPSYEQYF. Here the CDR3 DNA reads TGTGCCAGCACCCGGGACAGTCCCTCCTACGAGCAGTACTTC. Supplemented by reference TRBV11-1 and TRBJ2-7, the full variable domain reads EAEVAQSPRYKITEKSQAVAFWCDPISGHATLYWYRQILGQGPELLVQFQDESVVDDSQLPKDRFSAERLKGVDSTLKIQPAELGDSAMYLCASTRDSPSYEQYFGPGTRLTVT.

This chain's CDR3 is CASSRLNSNQPQHF. The CDR3 DNA is TGTGCCAGCAGTCGACTGAATAGCAATCAGCCCCAGCATTTT. V usage is TRBV2 and J usage is TRBJ1-5; D unresolved. This CDR3 spans 14 amino acids. Germline loops: CDR1 SNHLY, CDR2 FYNNEI. Trimming stripped 5 bases from V and 0 bases from J, with 8 bases between. The entire variable domain, with the rest obtained from reference TRBV2 and TRBJ1-5, is as follows: EPEVTQTPSHQVTQMGQEVILRCVPISNHLYFYWYRQILGQKVEFLVSFYNNEISEKSEIFDDQFSVERPDGSNFTLKIRSTKLEDSAMYFCASSRLNSNQPQHFGDGTRLSIL.

The chain is built from TRBV5-1 and TRBJ2-1, with TRBD2 matching over 7 bases. Germline V gives CDR1 SGHRS, CDR2 YFSETQ. The CDR3 covers 14 residues. V was pared by 0 bases and J by 8 bases, with 5 bases of the junction left unmatched. CDR3 bases: TGCGCCAGCAGCTTGGGTAGGAGCGGGGATGAGCAGTTCTTC. Residues: CASSLGRSGDEQFF.

This clone was picked up one time. CDR3 in amino acids: CASSEVGGLAPTDTQYF. CDR3 DNA: TGTGCCAGCAGTGAAGTGGGGGGACTAGCGCCCACAGATACGCAGTATTTT. The chain couples TRBV2 to TRBJ2-3; 10 nucleotides align to TRBD2. Germline V gene lookup returns CDR1 SNHLY and CDR2 FYNNEI. V lost 1 base and J lost 2; bases outside the gene matches: 6. This CDR3 has 17 residues. Together with reference TRBV2 and TRBJ2-3, the CDR3 gives the full variable domain: EPEVTQTPSHQVTQMGQEVILRCVPISNHLYFYWYRQILGQKVEFLVSFYNNEISEKSEIFDDQFSVERPDGSNFTLKIRSTKLEDSAMYFCASSEVGGLAPTDTQYFGPGTRLTVL.

The chain links TRBV7-9 to TRBJ2-5; D is unclear. Deletions cut 4 bases from V and 6 bases from J, with 6 bases between. The CDR3 is 11 residues long. From germline, CDR1 is SEHNR and CDR2 FQNEAQ (reference sequence). In nucleotides, the CDR3 is TGTGCCAGCAGCTCTTTTCAGACCCAGTACTTC. It is translated as CASSSFQTQYF. Filled out from reference TRBV7-9 and TRBJ2-5, the complete variable domain reads DTGVSQNPRHKITKRGQNVTFRCDPISEHNRLYWYRQTLGQGPEFLTYFQNEAQLEKSRLLSDRFSAERPKGSFSTLEIQRTEQGDSAMYLCASSSFQTQYFGPGTRLLVL.